This TCR beta chain came from a study of blood T cells in healthy people across ages. The V gene's germline CDR1 is SQVTM and CDR2 ANQGSEA. Trimming removed 6 bases from V and 5 bases from J, with 14 bases in between. The CDR3 covers 12 residues. Findings and caveats of the study: Not knowing donor CMV status may have confounded expanded clonotype changes. Diversity figures based on one million T cells were deemed too low.

Sample-barcoded 5' priming and a J-beta primer mix drove a second PCR of about 6 to 12 cycles. Every cDNA molecule carried a tag from a template-switch adaptor bearing 12 random nucleotides. TCRdb reprocessed the 5' RACE reads with MiXCR, giving one entry per CDR3 protein. The sample consists of some 700,000 distinct CDR3 sequences, roughly 43% of them appearing once. On this clonotype itself: The antigen is unknown. This may be a read error, as it is one base from a much larger clone.

The source of this sequence is a woman aged 60-75 years in good health. The chain links TRBV29-1 to TRBJ2-7; TRBD1 is a possible D gene (5 bases). The specimen sequenced was blood. CDR3 sequence (DNA): TGCAGCGTACGCGACAGAGGCCACGAGCAGTACTTC. As protein: CSVRDRGHEQYF.